This T cell receptor beta chain was documented in a study of spatial heterogeneity in lung cancer. Study in general: Where they were available, follow-up PBMC samples were sequenced, at a median of about two years after resection. Study-level findings and limits: The appearance of ubiquitous expanded tumor TCRs in blood was greater at resection than follow-up.

This clonotype was seen many times. Its target is unknown. V gave up 6 bases and J gave up 13 bases, with 10 bases separating them. The CDR3 spans 10 residues. Germline V lookup: CDR1 MDHEN, CDR2 SYDVKM. On each TCR cDNA molecule, a unique molecular identifier was present. Using its own MiXCR run on the 5' RACE reads, TCRdb lists one record per CDR3 protein. The sample lists about 120,000 distinct CDR3 sequences, 10% to 15% seen once, with 16% in the top ten. Specified time point: blood at routine non-recurrence follow-up after resection. Whole RNA, isolated from tumor, nontumor lung or frozen PBMC, was sequenced without prior sorting.

This TCR was sampled from a male donor with early-stage non-small cell lung cancer. Specimen: PBMCs, collected at follow-up. The chain carries TRBV28 and TRBJ1-5, with D unresolved. As DNA, the CDR3 is TGTGCCAGCAGGGAAGTCAGACAGCATTTT. Translation gives CASREVRQHF.